Shown below are 25 T cell receptor beta chains from a single sample sequenced in a study of CD8 T cells in ankylosing spondylitis. TCRdb called the 5' RACE reads again in MiXCR, with one record for every CDR3 protein. The sample carries roughly 230,000 distinct CDR3 sequences, over 15% recorded once. Sequencing used blood, either unsorted or a sorted T cell fraction (not recorded which). The source of these receptors is a male donor with ankylosing spondylitis or in good health (not recorded which).

This clonotype was seen repeatedly, ten times or more. This chain links TRBV12-3 or TRBV12-4 with TRBJ1-1; 7 bases fit TRBD1. The CDR3 spans 14 residues. J lost 3 bases, V lost 3 bases, and 4 bases had no gene match. CDR3 DNA: TGTGCCAGCAGTTTCACTCAGGGGGACACTGAAGCTTTCTTT. Translation: CASSFTQGDTEAFF.

This clonotype showed up just a few times. V is TRBV10-2 and J is TRBJ2-7; D may be TRBD2 (6 bases). Trimming shortened V by 8 bases and J by 0 bases, and 17 bases separated the two germline ends. The CDR3 has 15 residues. The germline V gene encodes CDR1 WSHSY and CDR2 SAAADI. For the CDR3, the DNA is TGCGCCAGCCTAAACCCTGGACTATACTCCTACGAGCAGTACTTC. As protein: CASLNPGLYSYEQYF.

This clonotype was detected many times. The chain joins TRBV13 to TRBJ2-7, with D tentatively TRBD1 or TRBD2 (5 bases each). The CDR3 is made up of 15 amino acids. Germline CDR1 reads PRHDT; CDR2 reads FYEKMQ (reference sequence). The V end was cut by 6 bases, the J end by 3 bases, with 18 bases between. The chain's CDR3 is CASRLQGAKGYEQYF. In DNA, the CDR3 is TGTGCCAGCAGGCTTCAGGGAGCAAAGGGCTACGAGCAGTACTTC. Using reference TRBV13 and TRBJ2-7 for the parts outside the CDR3, the full variable domain is AAGVIQSPRHLIKEKRETATLKCYPIPRHDTVYWYQQGPGQDPQFLISFYEKMQSDKGSIPDRFSAQQFSDYHSELNMSSLELGDSALYFCASRLQGAKGYEQYFGPGTRLTVT.

This clonotype was picked up a small number of times. The rearrangement joins TRBV27 to TRBJ2-3; TRBD1 might be the D (6 bases). Trimming shortened V by 5 bases and J by 3 bases, and 9 bases separated the two germline ends. In germline, CDR1 is MNHEY, CDR2 SMNVEV (reference sequence). The CDR3 runs to 13 residues. This CDR3 is CASSQRGTDTQYF. The CDR3 DNA follows: TGTGCCAGCAGTCAGAGGGGGACAGATACGCAGTATTTT.

This clonotype was seen more than once but under ten times. The chain employs TRBV29-1 and TRBJ2-7, with 12 bases that match TRBD2. This CDR3 has 15 amino acids. Germline CDR1 and CDR2: SQVTM and ANQGSEA. V lost 2 bases and J lost 2; bases outside the gene matches: 4. CDR3 protein: CSVEITSGRPYEQYF. The CDR3 DNA reads as TGCAGCGTTGAAATCACTAGCGGGAGGCCCTACGAGCAGTACTTC.

This clonotype was recorded at least ten times. The chain couples TRBV4-1 to TRBJ1-1; 7 bases map to TRBD1. The CDR3 sequence is 15 residues long. J lost 7 bases, V lost 5 bases, and 13 bases had no gene match. Germline V gene sequence: CDR1 MGHRA, CDR2 YSYEKL. CDR3 region: CASSADRAALHEAFF. The DNA for the CDR3 is TGCGCCAGCAGCGCAGACAGGGCCGCACTTCATGAAGCTTTCTTT.

This chain links TRBV4-1 with TRBJ2-7; unclear D gene. V was pared by 1 base and J by 2 bases, with 12 bases between. CDR1 is MGHRA and CDR2 is YSYEKL in the germline V gene. The CDR3 totals 15 residues. The CDR3 protein is CASSQGPLRAYEQYF. CDR3 DNA: TGCGCCAGCAGCCAAGGCCCCCTCCGGGCCTACGAGCAGTACTTC.

This clonotype was picked up a small number of times. The chain carries TRBV12-3 or TRBV12-4 and TRBJ2-3; 9 bases line up with TRBD1. V trimming: 8 bases; J trimming: 9 bases; junction bases outside the gene matches: 27. The length of the CDR3 is 19 residues. The CDR3 region is CASVPGTGYTGVGFGTQYF. The CDR3 DNA follows: TGTGCCAGCGTCCCGGGGACAGGGTACACGGGGGTCGGGTTCGGGACGCAGTATTTT.

The chain recombines TRBV15 with TRBJ2-2, with a tentative D call TRBD1 (5 bases). Trimming took off 0 bases at V and 3 bases at J, with 11 bases between the two ends. Germline V CDR1 and CDR2: LNHNV, YYDKDF (reference sequence). This CDR3 spans 16 amino acids. The CDR3 bases are TGTGCCACCAGCAGAGATGTGAGGACACACACCGGGGAGCTGTTTTTT. Amino acid sequence: CATSRDVRTHTGELFF.

This clonotype showed up many times. The rearrangement joins TRBV20-1 to TRBJ1-1; TRBD1 might be the D (5 bases). Germline V gene lookup returns CDR1 DFQATT and CDR2 SNEGSKA (reference sequence). This CDR3 spans 12 amino acids. Trimming stripped 3 bases from V and 4 bases from J, with 9 bases between. The CDR3 loop is CSASGGGTEAFF. The DNA for the CDR3 is TGCAGTGCTAGTGGGGGAGGCACTGAAGCTTTCTTT.

This clonotype was counted a single time. The chain links TRBV12-3 or TRBV12-4 to TRBJ2-1; D unclear. The CDR3 has 13 residues. V shed 11 bases and J shed 0 bases, with 11 bases lying between them. The CDR3 DNA reads as TGTGCCTGCCGCGCCCTCTCCTACAATGAGCAGTTCTTC. Translating it yields CACRALSYNEQFF.

There are a few counts of this clonotype. The chain uses TRBV29-1 and TRBJ2-1; no firm D call. In germline, CDR1 is SQVTM, CDR2 ANQGSEA. The CDR3 contains 13 residues. V was pared by 2 bases and J by 5 bases, with 10 bases between. The chain's CDR3 is CSVELKGNNEQFF. The DNA of the CDR3 is TGCAGCGTTGAATTAAAGGGCAACAATGAGCAGTTCTTC.

This clonotype was seen at least ten times. This chain links TRBV3-1 with TRBJ1-5, with a weak D call TRBD1 (5 bases). This CDR3 comprises 15 residues. The germline CDR1 and CDR2 sequences are LGHDT and YNNKEL (reference sequence). Trimming stripped 4 bases from V and 0 bases from J, with 10 bases between. CDR3 residues: CASSPDSHSNQPQHF. The CDR3 nucleotides are TGTGCCAGCAGCCCTGACAGTCATAGCAATCAGCCCCAGCATTTT. Full variable domain (remainder filled in from reference TRBV3-1 and TRBJ1-5): DTAVSQTPKYLVTQMGNDKSIKCEQNLGHDTMYWYKQDSKKFLKIMFSYNNKELIINETVPNRFSPKSPDKAHLNLHINSLELGDSAVYFCASSPDSHSNQPQHFGDGTRLSIL.

This clonotype was observed at least ten times. The chain has TRBV11-2 and TRBJ2-1, with 8 bases matching TRBD2. J gave up 3 bases and V 1 base, and 2 bases lay outside the gene matches. Germline CDR1 reads SGHAT; CDR2 reads FQNNGV. This CDR3 has 15 amino acids. CDR3 coding DNA: TGTGCCAGCAGCTTAGGTGCGGGAGGCTACAATGAGCAGTTCTTC. Encoded protein: CASSLGAGGYNEQFF.

The sample holds a few counts of this clonotype. The gene calls are TRBV29-1 and TRBJ2-1, with 11 bases that match TRBD2. V trimming: 3 bases; J trimming: 0 bases; junction bases outside the gene matches: 10. The length of the CDR3 is 18 residues. Per germline, CDR1 SQVTM and CDR2 ANQGSEA. The CDR3 protein is CSVDDSSGRAHSYNEQFF. DNA for the CDR3: TGCAGCGTTGATGATAGTAGCGGGAGGGCCCACTCCTACAATGAGCAGTTCTTC.

This clonotype was seen only a few times. This rearrangement joins TRBV7-3 to TRBJ2-7; no reliable D call. The germline V gene has CDR1 SGHTA and CDR2 FQGTGA. This CDR3 is built from 14 residues. The V and J ends lost 0 bases and 0 bases respectively, with 6 bases between them. In nucleotides, the CDR3 is TGTGCCAGCAGCTTAACGAGATCCTCCTACGAGCAGTACTTC. Translated, it gives CASSLTRSSYEQYF.

The chain links TRBV6-2 or TRBV6-3 to TRBJ1-4, with 8 bases that match TRBD1. Germline values: CDR1 MNHEY, CDR2 SVGEGT. Trimming at V came to 4 bases and at J to 7 bases, leaving 5 bases not matched to a gene. This CDR3 region has 14 residues. CDR3: CASSSDRAPEKLFF. As DNA, the CDR3 is TGTGCCAGCAGTTCGGACAGGGCGCCTGAAAAACTGTTTTTT.

The chain uses TRBV4-2 and TRBJ2-2; 12 nucleotides match TRBD2. This CDR3 has 18 residues. With 0 bases clipped from V and 5 bases from J, the junction kept 7 bases outside the gene matches. CDR1 is LGHNA and CDR2 is YNFKEQ in the germline V gene. The CDR3 reads CASSQEEIGLAGTGELFF. Written as DNA, the CDR3 is TGTGCCAGCAGCCAAGAGGAAATCGGACTAGCGGGAACCGGGGAGCTGTTTTTT.

The chain links TRBV4-1 to TRBJ2-3; 15 bases align to TRBD2. CDR1 is MGHRA and CDR2 is YSYEKL in the germline V gene. CDR3 length equals 18 residues. J was trimmed by 3 bases and V by 9 bases; bases with no gene match: 13. The CDR3 spells CASSEDAGTSGRTDTQYF. The CDR3 DNA is TGCGCCAGTAGCGAAGACGCCGGGACTAGCGGGAGGACAGATACGCAGTATTTT.

This sequence joins TRBV4-1 and TRBJ2-5; 7 bases line up with TRBD2. The CDR3 length is 16 residues. Trimming cost V 0 bases and J 5 bases; bases outside gene matches: 9. Germline V CDR1 and CDR2: MGHRA, YSYEKL. CDR3 loop: CASSQDGRGLGETQYF. The CDR3 DNA sequence: TGCGCCAGCAGCCAAGATGGGAGGGGCCTCGGGGAGACCCAGTACTTC.

This clonotype was counted a few times. V gene TRBV27 combines with J gene TRBJ1-1; TRBD1 is a possible D gene (6 bases). V was shortened by 3 bases and J by 10 bases, with 9 bases between the two germline ends. Looked up from germline, CDR1 is MNHEY and CDR2 is SMNVEV (reference sequence). This CDR3 spans 11 amino acids. CDR3 nucleotides: TGTGCCAGCAGTTTCGGGGGGCGAGCTTTCTTT. Translating it yields CASSFGGRAFF.

The genes are TRBV5-1 and TRBJ2-3; D is perhaps TRBD2 (5 bases). This CDR3 spans 14 amino acids. V was clipped by 0 bases and J by 2 bases, with 7 bases between them. Germline CDR1 SGHRS, CDR2 YFSETQ. In DNA, the CDR3 is TGCGCCAGCAGCTTGGCGGACTTCACAGATACGCAGTATTTT. Translation: CASSLADFTDTQYF. Drawing the rest from reference TRBV5-1 and TRBJ2-3, the complete variable domain is KAGVTQTPRYLIKTRGQQVTLSCSPISGHRSVSWYQQTPGQGLQFLFEYFSETQRNKGNFPGRFSGRQFSNSRSEMNVSTLELGDSALYLCASSLADFTDTQYFGPGTRLTVL.

This chain joins TRBV7-9 and TRBJ1-6; D gene unclear. The V and J ends lost 5 bases and 0 bases respectively, with 11 bases between them. CDR3 length: 16 amino acids. CDR1 is SEHNR and CDR2 is FQNEAQ in the germline V gene (reference sequence). The CDR3 bases are TGTGCCAGCAGCCCAGGACTCAGCTCCTATAATTCACCCCTCCACTTT. Amino acids: CASSPGLSSYNSPLHF. Together with reference TRBV7-9 and TRBJ1-6, the CDR3 gives the full variable domain: DTGVSQNPRHKITKRGQNVTFRCDPISEHNRLYWYRQTLGQGPEFLTYFQNEAQLEKSRLLSDRFSAERPKGSFSTLEIQRTEQGDSAMYLCASSPGLSSYNSPLHFGNGTRLTVT.

This clonotype was counted a few times. This chain joins TRBV27 and TRBJ1-5, with no clear D. Germline CDR1 MNHEY, CDR2 SMNVEV (reference sequence). The CDR3 is made up of 13 amino acids. V lost 5 bases to trimming and J lost 7 bases, with 12 bases between them. CDR3 sequence reads: CASSGQGRQPQHF. The CDR3 DNA reads TGTGCCAGCAGTGGTCAAGGGAGGCAGCCCCAGCATTTT.

This clonotype was counted between two and nine times. The V and J genes are TRBV7-6 and TRBJ2-3; 12 bases are shared with TRBD2. Trimming took 5 bases from V and 3 from J; bases not matched to a gene: 9. The germline CDR1 and CDR2 sequences are SGHVS and FNYEAQ. This CDR3 region has 17 residues. This CDR3 is CASSPTQTSGSTDTQYF. For the CDR3, the DNA is TGTGCCAGCAGCCCTACCCAGACTAGCGGGAGTACAGATACGCAGTATTTT.